These T cell receptor beta chains were read from a single sample in a study of T cell repertoires in MIS-A myocarditis. Only in-frame clones appear in the TCRdb table, and some are missing; sequencing was by immunoSEQ multiplex PCR. The repertoire holds more than 6,500 clones, with under 85% as singletons. Input material: right inferior lung lobe tissue obtained at autopsy. All receptors come from a man in his late teens or twenties with fulminant myocarditis from multisystem inflammatory syndrome in adults (MIS-A) after COVID-19. Each CDR3 is given with its conserved first and last residue. The D gene is left open where the match is weak. Clone size appears in some rows only: once, few, many, or a class for an expanded clone.

abundance	j_gene	len	d_gene	v_gene	CDR3aa	CDR3nt
.	TRBJ1-3	15	TRBD1	TRBV5-1	CASSLHRDSGNTIYF	TGCGCCAGCAGCTTACACCGGGACAGCGGAAACACCATATATTTT
.	TRBJ1-1	15	TRBD1	TRBV27	CASSFKPQGGTEAFF	TGTGCCAGCAGTTTTAAACCACAGGGGGGAACTGAAGCTTTCTTT
once	TRBJ1-2	12	.	TRBV10-3	CATGGESGGYTF	TGTGCCACTGGCGGGGAATCTGGCGGCTACACCTTC
few	TRBJ1-6	16	TRBD1	TRBV5-4	CASSSGTGAQLSPLHF	TGTGCCAGCAGCTCAGGGACAGGGGCGCAATTATCACCCCTCCACTTT
.	TRBJ2-2	14	.	TRBV7-2	CASSFNRDTGELFF	TGTGCCAGCAGCTTTAACAGGGACACCGGGGAGCTGTTTTTT
.	TRBJ2-5	13	.	TRBV5-6	CASSLDLEETQYF	TGTGCCAGCAGCTTGGACCTAGAAGAGACCCAGTACTTC
.	TRBJ2-1	11	TRBD1	TRBV24-1	CATSGQGLQFF	TGTGCCACTTCCGGACAGGGACTGCAGTTCTTC
.	TRBJ2-1	16	.	TRBV19	CASSIGSPNREDEQFF	TGTGCCAGTAGTATAGGGTCCCCCAACAGGGAAGATGAGCAGTTCTTC
.	TRBJ2-7	15	TRBD1	TRBV7-9	CASSPIEGQPYEQYF	TGTGCCAGCAGCCCCATCGAGGGACAGCCCTACGAGCAGTACTTC
.	TRBJ2-2	15	.	TRBV4-3	CASSRYNTGTGELFF	TGCGCCAGCAGCCGGTATAATACAGGGACCGGGGAGCTGTTTTTT
.	TRBJ2-3	15	.	TRBV3-1/TRBV3-2	CASSQGSSATDTQYF	TGTGCCAGCAGCCAAGGGTCTAGCGCGACAGATACGCAGTATTTT
.	TRBJ2-7	15	TRBD1	TRBV11-2	CASSLGDSATYEQYF	TGTGCCAGCAGCTTAGGGGACAGCGCAACCTACGAGCAGTACTTC
.	TRBJ1-5	13	.	TRBV12-3/TRBV12-4	CASSGQSGQPQHF	TGTGCCAGCTCAGGACAGTCAGGTCAGCCCCAGCATTTT
.	TRBJ1-2	14	.	TRBV2	CASNPTASNYGYTF	TGTGCCAGCAATCCGACAGCGTCCAACTATGGCTACACCTTC
.	TRBJ2-4	14	.	TRBV19	CASSADTGGDIQYF	TGTGCCAGTAGTGCCGACACCGGGGGAGACATTCAGTACTTC
few	TRBJ1-6	14	.	TRBV9	CASSWGVGWGPLHF	TGTGCCAGCAGTTGGGGCGTCGGATGGGGGCCCCTCCACTTT
.	TRBJ1-1	15	.	TRBV11-2	CASSFGLGRDTEAFF	TGTGCCAGCAGTTTTGGTTTAGGGAGGGACACTGAAGCTTTCTTT
.	TRBJ2-3	15	TRBD1	TRBV10-1	CASSEGTGETDTQYF	TGCGCCAGCAGTGAGGGGACAGGGGAAACAGATACGCAGTATTTT
.	TRBJ1-1	13	TRBD1	TRBV29-1	CSVRTGPNTEAFF	TGCAGCGTTCGGACAGGGCCGAACACTGAAGCTTTCTTT
once	TRBJ1-3	16	.	TRBV30	CAWKGGVGFTGNTIYF	TGTGCCTGGAAGGGCGGCGTAGGCTTTACTGGAAACACCATATATTTT
.	TRBJ1-4	16	.	TRBV11-2	CASSLGRFTTNEKLFF	TGTGCCAGCAGCTTAGGGCGCTTCACAACTAATGAAAAACTGTTTTTT
once	TRBJ2-3	14	TRBD2	TRBV6-4	CASSTSGSTDTQYF	TGTGCCAGCAGTACTAGCGGGTCCACAGATACGCAGTATTTT
.	TRBJ2-7	15	.	TRBV19	CASSIVEDSGYEQYF	TGTGCCAGTAGTATAGTAGAGGACTCAGGCTACGAGCAGTACTTC
once	TRBJ1-2	13	.	TRBV30	CAWSVMTGYGYTF	TGTGCCTGGAGTGTAATGACCGGGTATGGCTACACCTTC
.	TRBJ2-5	13	.	TRBV6-5	CASTRGSEETQYF	TGTGCCAGCACTCGGGGTTCCGAAGAGACCCAGTACTTC